The 19 T cell receptor beta chains below all came from one sample that was sequenced in a study of T cells in Graves' hyperthyroidism and ophthalmopathy. Authors of the study amplified TCR beta CDR3 regions from RNA transcripts. The TCR CDR3 was amplified in a first-round RT-PCR using the HTBI primer set. One entry per CDR3 protein results from TCRdb running MiXCR on the multiplex PCR reads. This table has 400,000 or so distinct CDR3 sequences, roughly 15% appearing once. Sequencing was carried out using blood. These receptor sequences come from a woman aged 25 to 39 with Graves' ophthalmopathy.

At least ten counts were recorded for this clonotype. The CDR3 sequence: CASSFDRLSETQYF. The CDR3 nucleotides read TGTGCCAGCAGCTTCGACCGCTTATCAGAGACCCAGTACTTC. The genes are TRBV11-2 and TRBJ2-5, with no clear D. There are 14 residues in the CDR3. Germline V gene lookup returns CDR1 SGHAT and CDR2 FQNNGV. The germline V and J ends were trimmed by 3 bases and 4 bases, with 12 bases remaining between them.

This clonotype was counted once. In DNA form, the CDR3 reads TGCAGTGCCTCGGGGCGGACCGAAGAGACCCAGTACTTC. It is translated as CSASGRTEETQYF. The gene calls are TRBV20-1 and TRBJ2-5; D may correspond to TRBD1 or TRBD2 (5 bases each). Trimming removed 6 bases from V and 3 bases from J, with 14 bases in between. The length of the CDR3 is 13 residues. The germline gives CDR1 DFQATT, CDR2 SNEGSKA (reference sequence).

The chain joins TRBV6-1 to TRBJ2-4; D is possibly TRBD1 or TRBD2 (7 bases each). The CDR3 has 13 amino acids. Germline assignment: CDR1 MNHNS and CDR2 SASEGT. Trimming cost V 5 bases and J 7 bases, with 12 bases left between them. The CDR3 region is CASSSQGGNIQYF. In DNA, the CDR3 is TGTGCCAGCAGTTCGCAGGGGGGGAACATTCAGTACTTC.

This clonotype came up many times. V gene TRBV18 combines with J gene TRBJ2-1; no reliable D call. This CDR3 comprises 12 residues. Trimming pared 0 bases from V and 7 bases from J, leaving 4 bases between. Per the germline V gene, CDR1 is KGHSH and CDR2 is LQKENI. Here the CDR3 reads CASSPPRNEQFF. For the CDR3, the DNA is TGTGCCAGCTCACCACCGAGGAATGAGCAGTTCTTC. The full variable domain, completed using reference TRBV18 and TRBJ2-1, is NAGVMQNPRHLVRRRGQEARLRCSPMKGHSHVYWYRQLPEEGLKFMVYLQKENIIDESGMPKERFSAEFPKEGPSILRIQQVVRGDSAAYFCASSPPRNEQFFGPGTRLTVL.

This clonotype was seen many times. The J gene is TRBJ2-7, the V gene TRBV12-3 or TRBV12-4; a weak D match, TRBD2 (5 bases). Trimming stripped 3 bases from V and 4 bases from J, with 16 bases between. The CDR3 contains 15 residues. DNA of the CDR3: TGTGCCAGCAGTTTTTTGTTAGACGGAGGATACGAGCAGTACTTC. Translation: CASSFLLDGGYEQYF.

The rearrangement links TRBV29-1 to TRBJ2-5; 9 bases map to TRBD1. The CDR3 consists of 13 residues. Trimming removed 5 bases from V and 11 bases from J; junction bases left unmatched: 12. Germline values: CDR1 SQVTM, CDR2 ANQGSEA. The CDR3 coding sequence is TGCAGCGTTTTACAGGGGGCTTCGCGGGCTCAGTACTTC. The encoded protein is CSVLQGASRAQYF.

In its sample, this clonotype was seen a few times. The CDR3 nucleotides read TGTGCCAGCAGCTTGGTCGGGACGAACACCGGGGAGCTGTTTTTT. Protein: CASSLVGTNTGELFF. V is TRBV5-4 and J is TRBJ2-2; tentative D call: TRBD2 (5 bases). CDR3 length: 15 amino acids. V lost 0 bases and J 0 bases, leaving 6 bases between the germline ends. Germline assignment: CDR1 SGHNT and CDR2 YYREEE (reference sequence).

This clonotype has a count of ten or more. The rearrangement joins TRBV3-1 to TRBJ2-6, with D perhaps TRBD1 or TRBD2 (5 bases each). The CDR3 has 15 amino acids. V dropped 4 bases and J dropped 0 bases, with 7 bases sitting between them. CDR1 and CDR2 from the germline V gene are LGHDT and YNNKEL (reference sequence). The CDR3 nucleotides are TGTGCCAGCAGCCCAGGGAGCTCTGGGGCCAACGTCCTGACTTTC. This sequence encodes CASSPGSSGANVLTF. The full variable domain, rest sourced from reference TRBV3-1 and TRBJ2-6, is DTAVSQTPKYLVTQMGNDKSIKCEQNLGHDTMYWYKQDSKKFLKIMFSYNNKELIINETVPNRFSPKSPDKAHLNLHINSLELGDSAVYFCASSPGSSGANVLTFGAGSRLTVL.

In its sample, this clonotype was seen many times. The V call is TRBV11-1, the J call TRBJ2-2, with D tentatively TRBD1 or TRBD2 (5 bases each). This CDR3 region has 16 residues. The germline CDR1 and CDR2 sequences are SGHAT and FQDESV (reference sequence). V was cut by 2 bases and J by 2 bases, with 12 bases left in between. This CDR3 reads CASSLTWGSNTGELFF. The CDR3 nucleotides read TGTGCCAGCAGCTTAACCTGGGGGTCAAACACCGGGGAGCTGTTTTTT.

There are many counts of this clonotype. V and J are TRBV6-1 and TRBJ2-5, with 15 nucleotides matching TRBD2. V dropped 4 bases and J dropped 4; count of bases not matched to a gene: 4. Per germline, CDR1 MNHNS and CDR2 SASEGT. The CDR3 is 16 amino acids. For the CDR3, the DNA is TGTGCCAGCAGTGTAGGGACTAGCGGGGGGAGAGAGACCCAGTACTTC. The encoded protein is CASSVGTSGGRETQYF.

This clonotype occurred many times. The V gene is TRBV18, the J gene TRBJ1-5, with 9 bases lining up with TRBD1. There are 13 residues in the CDR3. J gave up 15 bases and V 4 bases, and 10 bases lay outside the gene matches. Germline V gene lookup returns CDR1 KGHSH and CDR2 LQKENI. DNA for the CDR3: TGTGCCAGCTCACTAGGACAGGGGAGCGGCGGGCATTTT. The encoded protein is CASSLGQGSGGHF.

The chain recombines TRBV11-2 with TRBJ2-5; no definite D call. The germline gives CDR1 SGHAT, CDR2 FQNNGV. The V and J ends lost 5 bases and 4 bases respectively, with 11 bases between them. This CDR3 has 13 amino acids. CDR3 in DNA: TGTGCCAGCAGCCCAGATCTCGGAGAGACCCAGTACTTC. Amino acid sequence: CASSPDLGETQYF.

The chain combines TRBV20-1 with TRBJ2-7, with 8 nucleotides matching TRBD1. This CDR3 spans 16 amino acids. CDR1 DFQATT and CDR2 SNEGSKA come from the germline V gene (reference sequence). Trimming cost V 6 bases and J 2 bases; bases outside gene matches: 15. CDR3 amino acids: CSATGQGIDRTYEQYF. The CDR3 bases are TGCAGTGCGACCGGACAGGGTATCGATAGAACCTACGAGCAGTACTTC.

Many counts were recorded for this clonotype. V usage is TRBV3-1 and J usage is TRBJ2-3; tentatively, D is TRBD1 or TRBD2 (5 bases each). Germline V gives CDR1 LGHDT, CDR2 YNNKEL (reference sequence). Deletions cut 1 base from V and 6 bases from J, with 17 bases between. This CDR3 region has 16 residues. The CDR3 sequence is CASSQAPGPTQDTQYF. The CDR3 coding sequence is TGTGCCAGCAGCCAAGCACCGGGACCGACACAGGATACGCAGTATTTT.

This chain joins TRBV19 and TRBJ1-2; D not certain. The ends were cut back, 3 bases at V and 2 bases at J, with 1 base in the middle. Germline CDR1 LNHDA, CDR2 SQIVND (reference sequence). This CDR3 has 11 amino acids. The CDR3: CASSMNYGYTF. The CDR3 nucleotides read TGTGCCAGTAGTATGAACTATGGCTACACCTTC.

This clonotype was recorded many times. The chain links TRBV6-2 or TRBV6-3 to TRBJ2-7; the D is unclear. Per germline, CDR1 MNHEY and CDR2 SVGEGT. V shed 0 bases and J shed 2 bases, with 11 bases lying between them. CDR3 length equals 15 residues. CDR3 loop: CASSYSPDGAYEQYF. CDR3 sequence (DNA): TGTGCCAGCAGTTACTCCCCGGACGGAGCCTACGAGCAGTACTTC.

This clonotype was seen at least ten times. This sequence joins TRBV28 and TRBJ2-3, with D perhaps TRBD2 (6 bases). The CDR3 spans 18 residues. V lost 2 bases and J 6 bases, leaving 24 bases between the germline ends. From germline, CDR1 is MDHEN and CDR2 SYDVKM. CDR3 amino acids: CASSLARMGGEVRDTQYF. The CDR3 coding sequence is TGTGCCAGCAGTTTAGCCCGGATGGGGGGAGAAGTTCGGGATACGCAGTATTTT.

This clonotype was recorded at least ten times. V gene TRBV6-1 combines with J gene TRBJ1-2, with 7 nucleotides matching TRBD1. Trimming at V came to 5 bases and at J to 2 bases, leaving 8 bases not matched to a gene. CDR1 is MNHNS and CDR2 is SASEGT in the germline V gene. The CDR3 runs 15 residues. CDR3 loop: CASSPALTGNYGYTF. Written as DNA, the CDR3 is TGTGCCAGCAGTCCCGCACTGACAGGGAACTATGGCTACACCTTC.

This clonotype was recorded many times. This rearrangement joins TRBV20-1 to TRBJ1-6, with D possibly TRBD1 on 5 matching bases. V was clipped by 3 bases and J by 6 bases, with 18 bases between them. Germline V gene data show CDR1 as DFQATT and CDR2 as SNEGSKA (reference sequence). The CDR3 totals 16 residues. CDR3 loop: CSARTEEGLSNSPLHF. DNA of the CDR3: TGCAGTGCTAGGACCGAGGAGGGACTGTCTAATTCACCCCTCCACTTT.